This T cell receptor (beta chain) came from a study of blood T cell repertoires in COVID-19. In the study overall: Some COVID-19 samples were acute and others convalescent; all came from the United States, Italy and Spain. Sources were T cells, B-cell-depleted T cells, or PBMCs; the material itself was cDNA or gDNA.

This CDR3 spans 14 amino acids. The V gene lost 0 bases and the J gene lost 14 bases, with 19 bases spanning the gap. The germline CDR1 and CDR2 sequences are GTSNPN and SVGIG (reference sequence). Profiling relied on immunoSEQ multiplex PCR, and the TCRdb table lists in-frame clones only, not all of them. The sample lists roughly 200,000 clones; around nine tenths were seen once. Study members were between 18 and 89 years old and lived in 24 US regions. Participants reported their clinical history, and cohort assignment relied on those reports. The receptor's source is a woman aged 30 to 39 with acute COVID-19. The chain combines TRBV30 with TRBJ1-4; possibly TRBD1 for D (6 bases). Sequenced input: PBMCs or T cells enriched from blood (not recorded which). CDR3 protein: CAWSVRGSTMRLFF. The CDR3 DNA follows: TGTGCCTGGAGTGTAAGGGGGTCGACCATGAGGCTGTTTTTT.